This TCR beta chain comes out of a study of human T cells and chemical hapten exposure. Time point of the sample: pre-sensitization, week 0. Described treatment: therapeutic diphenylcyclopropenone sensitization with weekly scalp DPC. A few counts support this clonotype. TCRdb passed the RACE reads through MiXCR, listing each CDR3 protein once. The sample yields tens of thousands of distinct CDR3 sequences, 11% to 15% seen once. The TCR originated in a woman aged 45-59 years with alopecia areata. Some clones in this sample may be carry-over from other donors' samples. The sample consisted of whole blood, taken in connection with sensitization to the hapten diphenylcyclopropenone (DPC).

CDR3 amino acids: CSVEDFAGGLERAFF. CDR3 DNA sequence: TGCAGCGTTGAAGATTTCGCAGGAGGCCTTGAGAGAGCTTTCTTT. V is TRBV29-1 and J is TRBJ1-1; D call uncertain. Trimming left V 0 bases short and J 10 bases short, with 21 bases between. The CDR3 runs to 15 residues. Germline CDR1 is SQVTM and CDR2 is ANQGSEA.